This entry lists 21 T cell receptor beta chains sequenced from one sample in a study of T cells in Graves' hyperthyroidism and ophthalmopathy. RNA transcripts provided the source from which TCR beta CDR3 regions were amplified. RT-PCR in the first round (using the HTBI primer set) targeted the TCR CDR3. TCRdb reprocessed the multiplex PCR reads with MiXCR, giving one entry per CDR3 protein. The table records some 350,000 distinct CDR3 sequences, over 15% of them present only once. Sequencing was carried out using blood. The receptors come from a woman aged 18-29 years with Graves' hyperthyroidism.

This clonotype was picked up many times. The chain couples TRBV6-1 to TRBJ2-7, with TRBD1 matching over 9 bases. The germline V gene has CDR1 MNHNS and CDR2 SASEGT. The V and J ends lost 1 base and 3 bases, in that order; junction bases with no gene match: 4. The CDR3 spans 15 residues. The CDR3 region is CASSEEQGANYEQYF. The DNA of the CDR3 is TGTGCCAGCAGTGAAGAACAGGGGGCAAACTACGAGCAGTACTTC.

This clonotype was recorded a few times. The CDR3 sequence is CSARLQGIGQYF. Here the CDR3 DNA reads TGCAGTGCTAGATTGCAGGGTATTGGGCAGTACTTC. The chain has TRBV20-1 and TRBJ2-7, with D possibly being TRBD1 (5 bases). The CDR3 length is 12 residues. V was pared by 2 bases and J by 9 bases, with 14 bases between. The V gene's germline CDR1 is DFQATT and CDR2 SNEGSKA (reference sequence).

The sample holds many counts of this clonotype. The rearrangement uses TRBV13 and TRBJ1-5; 11 bases match TRBD1. Per germline, CDR1 PRHDT and CDR2 FYEKMQ (reference sequence). CDR3 length: 17 amino acids. V dropped 5 bases and J dropped 7; count of bases not matched to a gene: 13. CDR3 protein: CASSRSRTGGISQPQHF. The CDR3 DNA is TGTGCCAGCAGCAGATCAAGGACAGGGGGCATCTCGCAGCCCCAGCATTTT. The full variable domain, rest sourced from reference TRBV13 and TRBJ1-5, is AAGVIQSPRHLIKEKRETATLKCYPIPRHDTVYWYQQGPGQDPQFLISFYEKMQSDKGSIPDRFSAQQFSDYHSELNMSSLELGDSALYFCASSRSRTGGISQPQHFGDGTRLSIL.

This clonotype came up a few times. The rearrangement joins TRBV9 to TRBJ1-2, with 10 bases fitting TRBD1. Germline CDR1 and CDR2: SGDLS and YYNGEE. This CDR3 is built from 16 residues. V trimming: 2 bases; J trimming: 4 bases; junction bases outside the gene matches: 8. CDR3 in DNA: TGTGCCAGCAGCGTGGGCCGGGACAGGGGCCTCTATGGCTACACCTTC. This encodes CASSVGRDRGLYGYTF.

This clonotype was observed at least ten times. The rearrangement joins TRBV4-1 to TRBJ2-7; 8 bases are a match to TRBD1. Germline assignment: CDR1 MGHRA and CDR2 YSYEKL. Trimming at V came to 1 base and at J to 1 base, leaving 3 bases not matched to a gene. The CDR3 is made up of 15 amino acids. CDR3 region: CASSQATGASYEQYF. The CDR3 nucleotides read TGCGCCAGCAGCCAAGCGACAGGGGCTTCCTACGAGCAGTACTTC.

The chain couples TRBV12-3 or TRBV12-4 to TRBJ2-7, with a tentative D call TRBD1 (6 bases). The CDR3 spans 13 residues. V lost 7 bases, J lost 7 bases, and 17 bases lay in between. CDR3 sequence reads: CASTPVGAGEQYF. The CDR3 bases are TGTGCCAGCACCCCGGTGGGGGCTGGGGAGCAGTACTTC.

In its sample, this clonotype was seen many times. The V call is TRBV28, the J call TRBJ1-2, with D possibly being TRBD1 (6 bases). V dropped 5 bases and J dropped 4 bases, with 8 bases sitting between them. The CDR3 sequence is 12 residues long. Germline CDR1 is MDHEN and CDR2 is SYDVKM. The CDR3 here is CASSRDTYGYTF. For the CDR3, the DNA is TGTGCCAGCAGTAGGGACACCTATGGCTACACCTTC.

J is TRBJ1-6 and V is TRBV29-1; the D is unclear. This CDR3 has 13 residues. In germline, CDR1 is SQVTM, CDR2 ANQGSEA. V lost 7 bases and J 10 bases, leaving 17 bases between the germline ends. CDR3 loop: CSAGVEGNSPLHF. The CDR3 DNA reads TGCAGCGCTGGGGTGGAGGGAAACTCACCCCTCCACTTT.

The V and J genes are TRBV27 and TRBJ1-6; D gene uncertain. Germline-derived CDR1 and CDR2 are MNHEY and SMNVEV (reference sequence). Trimming shortened V by 8 bases and J by 0 bases, and 11 bases separated the two germline ends. This CDR3 comprises 15 residues. CDR3: CASGLLGSYNSPLHF. CDR3 nucleotides: TGTGCCAGCGGGCTTTTGGGCTCCTATAATTCACCCCTCCACTTT.

This clonotype was seen many times. The V and J genes are TRBV12-3 or TRBV12-4 and TRBJ2-5; TRBD2 agrees at 11 bases. The CDR3 extends over 17 amino acids. Trimming took 3 bases from V and 4 from J; bases not matched to a gene: 10. Written as DNA, the CDR3 is TGTGCCAGCAGTTTGGGGGCTAGCGGGGGGATAGGAGAGACCCAGTACTTC. It specifies CASSLGASGGIGETQYF.

This clonotype was seen ten or more times. The CDR3 spells CASSQNGGYTF. The CDR3 region has the DNA TGTGCCAGCAGCCAAAATGGCGGCTACACCTTC. The rearrangement links TRBV3-1 to TRBJ1-2, with D unresolved. This CDR3 has 11 residues. Between the trimmed V and J ends, which lost 2 bases and 8 bases, there was a span of 6 bases. Germline CDR1 is LGHDT and CDR2 is YNNKEL (reference sequence).

This clonotype showed up just a few times. The rearrangement links TRBV9 to TRBJ1-3; D remains ambiguous. Trimming pared 0 bases from V and 5 bases from J, leaving 15 bases between. Germline CDR1 SGDLS, CDR2 YYNGEE. This CDR3 spans 16 amino acids. CDR3 residues: CASSVEAAPNRNTIYF. In DNA, the CDR3 is TGTGCCAGCAGCGTAGAGGCGGCGCCAAATCGAAACACCATATATTTT.

This clonotype was counted a single time. This sequence may be a read error, since a much larger clone differs from it by one base. The V and J genes are TRBV7-8 and TRBJ1-1; D uncertain. Germline V gives CDR1 SGHVS, CDR2 FQNEAQ. This CDR3 contains 14 residues. The CDR3 DNA reads as TGTGCCAGCAGCTTAGGAGAGCGGAACACTGAAGCTTGCTTT. Translated: CASSLGERNTEACF.

In regard to this clonotype: A much larger clone sits a single nucleotide away, making a read error possible. The chain recombines TRBV27 with TRBJ2-2; D unresolved. The CDR3 is 14 residues long. The germline V gene has CDR1 MNHEY and CDR2 SMNVEV (reference sequence). CDR3 bases: TGTGCCATCAGTCCGTACGGGCCGGCCGGGGAGCTGTTTTTT. Amino acids: CAISPYGPAGELFF.

The sample holds many counts of this clonotype. The CDR3 DNA sequence: TGTGCCGCCACCTTAGGTCACAAAGCTTTCTTT. Its protein product is CAATLGHKAFF. The rearrangement joins TRBV28 to TRBJ1-1, with D unclear. This CDR3 region has 11 residues. V was pared by 11 bases and J by 9 bases, with 16 bases between. Germline-derived CDR1 and CDR2 are MDHEN and SYDVKM. The whole variable domain, filled in from reference TRBV28 and TRBJ1-1, reads DVKVTQSSRYLVKRTGEKVFLECVQDMDHENMFWYRQDPGLGLRLIYFSYDVKMKEKGDIPEGYSVSREKKERFSLILESASTNQTSMYLCAATLGHKAFFGQGTRLTVV.

The genes are TRBV5-1 and TRBJ2-2, with TRBD2 matching 7 bases. Germline trimming cut 3 bases from V and 7 bases from J; bases unmatched to any gene: 12. Germline V CDR1 and CDR2: SGHRS, YFSETQ. This CDR3 has 16 residues. CDR3 nucleotide sequence: TGCGCCAGCAGCTCTACTAGCGACTGGGGTGTCGGGGAGCTGTTTTTT. This translates into CASSSTSDWGVGELFF.

This clonotype was picked up many times. The chain recombines TRBV29-1 with TRBJ2-7, with D perhaps matching TRBD2 (6 bases). Trimming cost V 4 bases and J 5 bases, with 21 bases left between them. This CDR3 comprises 15 residues. Germline CDR1 SQVTM, CDR2 ANQGSEA. In DNA form, the CDR3 reads TGCAGCGTTGTTGGGGGGAAAAGATCTAGGGACGAGCAGTACTTC. Translation gives CSVVGGKRSRDEQYF.

Comments on this clonotype: This CDR3 fails to terminate in the conserved phenylalanine or tryptophan, so it likely reflects a read error. V and J are TRBV20-1 and TRBJ1-1; D unclear. The CDR3 has 15 amino acids. The germline CDR1 and CDR2 sequences are DFQATT and SNEGSKA (reference sequence). The V and J ends lost 0 bases and 3 bases respectively, with 14 bases between them. CDR3: CSARDLVGSDTEAFY. CDR3 nucleotide sequence: TGCAGTGCTAGAGATCTCGTAGGCTCGGACACTGAAGCTTTCTAT.

This clonotype was counted ten times or more. The chain joins TRBV2 to TRBJ2-3; the D is unclear. CDR1 and CDR2 (germline): SNHLY, FYNNEI. This CDR3 comprises 12 residues. Trimming left V 2 bases short and J 3 bases short, with 3 bases between. CDR3 region: CASSETTDTQYF. DNA of the CDR3: TGTGCCAGCAGTGAAACAACAGATACGCAGTATTTT.

This clonotype was recorded only once. The CDR3 region has the DNA TGTGCCAGCAGTTTAAACCCCTTACTAGCGGGGGGCCGAGAGACCCAGTACTTC. It is translated as CASSLNPLLAGGRETQYF. The chain uses TRBV6-2 or TRBV6-3 and TRBJ2-5; 12 bases match TRBD2. CDR3 size: 18 residues. Germline CDR1 reads MNHEY; CDR2 reads SVGEGT. V was pared by 4 bases and J by 4 bases, with 13 bases of the junction left unmatched.

This clonotype was counted many times. The chain combines TRBV11-2 with TRBJ1-2; no clear D. The CDR3 length is 16 residues. Germline-derived CDR1 and CDR2 are SGHAT and FQNNGV. Trimming took 5 bases from V and 4 from J, leaving 20 bases between them. The chain's CDR3 is CASSPPASAAVYGYTF. The CDR3 coding sequence is TGTGCCAGCAGCCCCCCAGCTTCGGCAGCGGTCTATGGCTACACCTTC.